A single sample is the source of the 16 T cell receptor beta chains below, sequenced in a study of blood T cell repertoires in COVID-19. Clones were read by immunoSEQ multiplex PCR, and TCRdb kept only the in-frame ones, dropping some. The sample has about 130,000 clones; 70% to 75% are singletons. The sequenced sample consisted of peripheral blood. The receptors shown here come from a man aged 55 to 70 with acute or convalescent COVID-19.

In its sample, this clone was seen a few times. The chain recombines TRBV5-6 with TRBJ2-2, with TRBD1 identical over 9 bases. This CDR3 region has 16 residues. With 4 bases clipped from V and 4 bases from J, the junction kept 8 bases outside the gene matches. Looked up from germline, CDR1 is SGHDT and CDR2 is YYEEEE. The CDR3 nucleotides read TGTGCCAGCAGCCTCGGGACAGGGCAGGGCACCGGGGAGCTGTTTTTT. It codes for CASSLGTGQGTGELFF.

The rearrangement joins TRBV5-8 to TRBJ1-2; D gene unclear. V shed 1 base and J shed 8 bases, with 15 bases lying between them. The CDR3 sequence is 14 residues long. The V gene's germline CDR1 is SGHTS and CDR2 YDEGEE. The CDR3 DNA reads TGTGCCAGCAGCTTGTTTGGCAGTCCGGGGGGCTACACCTTC. Protein product: CASSLFGSPGGYTF. Full variable domain (rest looked up from reference TRBV5-8 and TRBJ1-2): EAGVTQSPTHLIKTRGQQATLRCSPISGHTSVYWYQQALGLGLQFLLWYDEGEERNRGNFPPRFSGRQFPNYSSELNVNALELEDSALYLCASSLFGSPGGYTFGSGTRLTVV.

The gene calls are TRBV18 and TRBJ2-5; TRBD1 might be the D (6 bases). The germline gives CDR1 KGHSH, CDR2 LQKENI. The V gene lost 3 bases and the J gene lost 5 bases, with 16 bases spanning the gap. The CDR3 consists of 15 residues. The CDR3 DNA is TGTGCCAGCTCACCGGTTCTGGGGGCCAAGGAGACCCAGTACTTC. It codes for CASSPVLGAKETQYF.

V is TRBV7-3 and J is TRBJ1-1, with TRBD1 matching 9 bases. The germline V gene has CDR1 SGHTA and CDR2 FQGTGA. The ends lost 5 bases at V and 4 bases at J; junction bases unmatched: 8. CDR3 length: 15 residues. The CDR3 nucleotides read TGTGCCAGCAGCCCCCAACAGGGGGCAGGCACTGAAGCTTTCTTT. It yields the protein CASSPQQGAGTEAFF.

This chain uses TRBV18 with TRBJ2-7; D gene unclear. The length of the CDR3 is 13 residues. The ends were cut back, 6 bases at V and 0 bases at J, with 9 bases in the middle. Germline V lookup: CDR1 KGHSH, CDR2 LQKENI. The CDR3: CASSQRSSYEQYF. In nucleotides, the CDR3 is TGTGCCAGCTCCCAACGTAGCTCCTACGAGCAGTACTTC.

The V gene is TRBV10-3, the J gene TRBJ1-2, with 7 bases identical to TRBD1. The CDR3 is 13 amino acids. V shed 7 bases and J 3 bases; nucleotides not matched to a gene: 5. Germline V CDR1 and CDR2: ENHRY, SYGVKD. The CDR3 loop reads CAIKRGLDYGYTF. The CDR3 DNA reads TGTGCCATCAAAAGGGGGCTCGACTATGGCTACACCTTC.

This clone was detected ten times or more. This chain uses TRBV10-1 with TRBJ2-7; 11 bases agree with TRBD1. The ends lost 4 bases at V and 4 bases at J; junction bases unmatched: 3. There are 14 residues in the CDR3. Germline assignment: CDR1 WNHNN and CDR2 SYGVQD (reference sequence). DNA of the CDR3: TGCGCCAGCAGTGGGACAGGGGGCCAATACGAGCAGTACTTC. Translation gives CASSGTGGQYEQYF.

The chain couples TRBV19 to TRBJ1-1; D unclear. The germline gives CDR1 LNHDA, CDR2 SQIVND (reference sequence). V gave up 3 bases and J gave up 1 base, with 9 bases separating them. The length of the CDR3 is 14 residues. The CDR3 region has the DNA TGTGCCAGTAGTATCCCGGTTAGGAACACTGAAGCTTTCTTT. Translated, it gives CASSIPVRNTEAFF.

The V call is TRBV15, the J call TRBJ1-2; 9 nucleotides match TRBD1. J lost 2 bases, V lost 5 bases, and 6 bases had no gene match. The germline V gene has CDR1 LNHNV and CDR2 YYDKDF (reference sequence). This CDR3 has 15 residues. The CDR3 DNA sequence: TGTGCCACCAGCGGTGGAGGACAGGGGAACTATGGCTACACCTTC. As protein: CATSGGGQGNYGYTF. Drawing the rest from reference TRBV15 and TRBJ1-2, the complete variable domain is DAMVIQNPRYQVTQFGKPVTLSCSQTLNHNVMYWYQQKSSQAPKLLFHYYDKDFNNEADTPDNFQSRRPNTSFCFLDIRSPGLGDTAMYLCATSGGGQGNYGYTFGSGTRLTVV.

The chain couples TRBV5-4 to TRBJ2-7; D possibly corresponds to TRBD2 (5 bases). The CDR3 extends over 13 amino acids. CDR1 and CDR2 from the germline V gene are SGHNT and YYREEE (reference sequence). V was clipped by 3 bases and J by 4 bases, with 11 bases between them. CDR3 bases: TGTGCCAGCAGCTCTAGCAGGAGATACGAGCAGTACTTC. Its protein product is CASSSSRRYEQYF.

The V and J genes are TRBV3-1 (or the pseudogene TRBV3-2) and TRBJ2-3; 9 bases line up with TRBD1. Germline CDR1 LGHDT, CDR2 YNNKEL (reference sequence). J lost 6 bases, V lost 6 bases, and 7 bases had no gene match. There are 14 residues in the CDR3. The CDR3 DNA sequence: TGTGCCAGCAGGCGGACAGGGGCGTCGGATACGCAGTATTTT. This translates into CASRRTGASDTQYF.

The rearrangement joins TRBV5-6 to TRBJ2-7, with D possibly TRBD1 on 6 matching bases. V was shortened by 2 bases and J by 3 bases, with 15 bases between the two germline ends. This CDR3 is built from 15 residues. CDR1 and CDR2 from the germline V gene are SGHDT and YYEEEE. CDR3 coding DNA: TGTGCCAGCAGCTTAACCCCCCGGACAGACTACGAGCAGTACTTC. Its translation: CASSLTPRTDYEQYF. The variable domain in full, with the rest retrieved from reference TRBV5-6 and TRBJ2-7, is DAGVTQSPTHLIKTRGQQVTLRCSPKSGHDTVSWYQQALGQGPQFIFQYYEEEERQRGNFPDRFSGHQFPNYSSELNVNALLLGDSALYLCASSLTPRTDYEQYFGPGTRLTVT.

The chain carries TRBV27 and TRBJ1-4; possible D gene TRBD1, 5 bases. Germline values: CDR1 MNHEY, CDR2 SMNVEV (reference sequence). Between the trimmed V and J ends, which lost 6 bases and 10 bases, there was a span of 21 bases. This CDR3 is 15 amino acids long. CDR3 DNA sequence: TGTGCCAGCAGCTTAATGGGGACTGTGGTGCGAAAACTGTTTTTT. This sequence encodes CASSLMGTVVRKLFF.

The chain recombines TRBV7-2 with TRBJ2-2, with D possibly TRBD1 on 5 matching bases. Germline values: CDR1 SGHTA, CDR2 FQGNSA. CDR3 length equals 14 residues. Trimming removed 3 bases from V and 5 bases from J, with 10 bases in between. The CDR3 sequence: CASSFDSGTGELFF. The CDR3 region has the DNA TGTGCCAGCAGCTTCGACAGTGGAACCGGGGAGCTGTTTTTT.

The CDR3 loop reads CATSDRLAAQKDTQYF. The CDR3 DNA is TGTGCCACCAGTGATCGACTAGCGGCCCAAAAAGATACGCAGTATTTT. The V gene is TRBV24-1, the J gene TRBJ2-3; 9 positions match TRBD2. The CDR3 runs to 16 residues. Germline loops: CDR1 KGHDR, CDR2 SFDVKD. Trimming took 3 bases from V and 5 from J; bases not matched to a gene: 8.

This rearrangement joins TRBV6-5 to TRBJ2-7; TRBD2 agrees at 9 bases. This CDR3 spans 15 amino acids. Germline CDR1 reads MNHEY; CDR2 reads SVGAGI. V dropped 6 bases and J dropped 4; count of bases not matched to a gene: 10. CDR3 coding DNA: TGTGCCAGCAGGCTAACCCGCGGGGGGGCGTACGAGCAGTACTTC. This encodes CASRLTRGGAYEQYF.